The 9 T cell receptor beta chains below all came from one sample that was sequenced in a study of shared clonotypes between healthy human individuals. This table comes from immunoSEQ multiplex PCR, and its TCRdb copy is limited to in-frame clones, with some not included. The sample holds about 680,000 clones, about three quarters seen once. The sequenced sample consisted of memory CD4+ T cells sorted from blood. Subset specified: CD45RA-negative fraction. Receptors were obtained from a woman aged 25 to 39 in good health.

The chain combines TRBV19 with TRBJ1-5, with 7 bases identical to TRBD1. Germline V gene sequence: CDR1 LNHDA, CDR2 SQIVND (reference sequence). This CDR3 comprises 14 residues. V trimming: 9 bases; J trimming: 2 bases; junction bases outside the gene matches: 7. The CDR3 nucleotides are TGTGCCAGCGAGGGGGCCGGGGGCAATCAGCCCCAGCATTTT. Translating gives CASEGAGGNQPQHF.

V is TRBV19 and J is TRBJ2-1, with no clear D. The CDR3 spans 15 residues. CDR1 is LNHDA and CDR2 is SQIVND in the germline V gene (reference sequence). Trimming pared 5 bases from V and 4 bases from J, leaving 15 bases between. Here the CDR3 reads CASSVTTSGYNEQFF. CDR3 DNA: TGTGCCAGTAGTGTCACTACGTCCGGGTACAATGAGCAGTTCTTC.

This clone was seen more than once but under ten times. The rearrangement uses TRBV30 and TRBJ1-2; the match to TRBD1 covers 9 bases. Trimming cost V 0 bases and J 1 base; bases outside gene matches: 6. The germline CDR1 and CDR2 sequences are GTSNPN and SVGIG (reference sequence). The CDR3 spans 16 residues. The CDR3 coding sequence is TGTGCCTGGAGTGTTTTAGGGACAGGGATTAACTATGGCTACACCTTC. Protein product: CAWSVLGTGINYGYTF.

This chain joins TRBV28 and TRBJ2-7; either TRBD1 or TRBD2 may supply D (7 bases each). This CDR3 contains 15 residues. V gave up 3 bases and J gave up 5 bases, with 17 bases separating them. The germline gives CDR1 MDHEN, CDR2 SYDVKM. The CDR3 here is CASSFRGRGRDEQYF. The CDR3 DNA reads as TGTGCCAGCAGTTTCCGGGGGAGGGGGCGCGACGAGCAGTACTTC.

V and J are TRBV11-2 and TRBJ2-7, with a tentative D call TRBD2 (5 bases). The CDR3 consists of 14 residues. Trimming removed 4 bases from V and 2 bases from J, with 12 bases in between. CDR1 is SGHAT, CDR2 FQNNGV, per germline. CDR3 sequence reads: CASSSGWAAYEQYF. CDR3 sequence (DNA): TGTGCCAGCAGCTCGGGGTGGGCAGCCTACGAGCAGTACTTC.

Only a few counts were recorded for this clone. The CDR3 loop is CASSPRWGSDGYTF. DNA for the CDR3: TGTGCCAGCAGTCCACGGTGGGGTTCCGATGGCTACACCTTC. The chain couples TRBV27 to TRBJ1-2; D not certain. Germline CDR1 and CDR2: MNHEY and SMNVEV (reference sequence). This CDR3 comprises 14 residues. Trimming pared 5 bases from V and 6 bases from J, leaving 16 bases between.

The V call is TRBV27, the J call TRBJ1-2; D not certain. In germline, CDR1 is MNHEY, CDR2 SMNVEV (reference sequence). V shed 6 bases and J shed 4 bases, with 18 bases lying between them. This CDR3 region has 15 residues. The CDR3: CASRSLRGRGYGYTF. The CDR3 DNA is TGTGCCAGCAGATCACTCCGGGGTAGAGGCTATGGCTACACCTTC.

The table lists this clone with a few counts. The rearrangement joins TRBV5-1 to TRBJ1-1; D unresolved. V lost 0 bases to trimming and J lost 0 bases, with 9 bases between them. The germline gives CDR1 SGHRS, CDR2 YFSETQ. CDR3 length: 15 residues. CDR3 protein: CASSLVVGMNTEAFF. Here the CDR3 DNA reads TGCGCCAGCAGCTTGGTTGTAGGGATGAACACTGAAGCTTTCTTT.

The CDR3 loop reads CATSSADRGASQYF. The CDR3 nucleotides read TGTGCCACCAGCAGTGCTGACAGGGGGGCGTCCCAGTACTTC. The chain employs TRBV15 and TRBJ2-5; 9 bases match TRBD1. Germline values: CDR1 LNHNV, CDR2 YYDKDF (reference sequence). Trimming cost V 3 bases and J 9 bases; bases outside gene matches: 8. This CDR3 contains 14 residues.